Presented here are 19 T cell receptor beta chains from one specimen sequenced in a study of T cell repertoires in cytomegalovirus infection. TCRdb independently ran MiXCR on the reads; one entry per CDR3 protein. This sample yields about 55,000 distinct CDR3 sequences, of which over 15% are seen a single time; roughly 67% belongs to the top ten. For these TCRs, the target antigens are not known. Sequenced material: CD8+ T cells from cultured PBMCs, taken from culture after CMV antigen stimulation. The receptors come from a human donor in good health (CMV status not recorded). Some clones in this sample may be carry-over from other donors' samples.

In its sample, this clonotype was seen a few times. The chain is built from TRBV19 and TRBJ2-7; tentative D call: TRBD2 (6 bases). In germline, CDR1 is LNHDA, CDR2 SQIVND (reference sequence). With 5 bases removed from V and 2 bases from J, the gap between germline ends came to 13 bases. The CDR3 is 14 amino acids. The CDR3, as DNA: TGTGCCAGTAGTCTGGCTAGCGACCCCTACGAGCAGTACTTC. Protein sequence: CASSLASDPYEQYF.

The V and J genes are TRBV5-1 and TRBJ2-1, with a weak D call TRBD1 (6 bases). The germline V gene encodes CDR1 SGHRS and CDR2 YFSETQ. Trimming removed 0 bases from V and 0 bases from J, with 13 bases in between. The CDR3 is 17 amino acids. The CDR3, as DNA: TGCGCCAGCAGCTTGGGGACAGTTTTAAGCTCCTACAATGAGCAGTTCTTC. Amino acid sequence: CASSLGTVLSSYNEQFF. Based on the CDR3 plus reference TRBV5-1 and TRBJ2-1, the full variable domain is KAGVTQTPRYLIKTRGQQVTLSCSPISGHRSVSWYQQTPGQGLQFLFEYFSETQRNKGNFPGRFSGRQFSNSRSEMNVSTLELGDSALYLCASSLGTVLSSYNEQFFGPGTRLTVL.

A few counts support this clonotype. V is TRBV19 and J is TRBJ2-5, with 10 bases that match TRBD2. Germline values: CDR1 LNHDA, CDR2 SQIVND (reference sequence). V lost 3 bases, J lost 5 bases, and 12 bases stayed unmatched. This CDR3 is 17 amino acids long. Written as DNA, the CDR3 is TGTGCCAGTAGTATTTTGTCGTTAGCGGGAGGCGGTGAGACCCAGTACTTC. Protein: CASSILSLAGGGETQYF.

This clonotype has just a few counts. The rearrangement links TRBV4-3 to TRBJ2-7; 9 bases agree with TRBD2. Germline lookup yields CDR1 LGHNA and CDR2 YSLEER. The CDR3 totals 17 residues. Trimming removed 0 bases from V and 2 bases from J; junction bases left unmatched: 8. CDR3 DNA: TGCGCCAGCAGCCAAGATGTTGGGCTAGCGGGGACCTACGAGCAGTACTTC. It translates to CASSQDVGLAGTYEQYF.

This clonotype was counted at least ten times. The CDR3 DNA follows: TGTGCCAGCAGCTTGGGGGTTAGGACTGAAGCTTTCTTT. Its protein is CASSLGVRTEAFF. The chain employs TRBV7-8 and TRBJ1-1, with D possibly being TRBD1 (5 bases). Trimming removed 3 bases from V and 5 bases from J, with 10 bases in between. The CDR3 is made up of 13 amino acids. Germline CDR1 and CDR2: SGHVS and FQNEAQ.

The chain joins TRBV7-2 to TRBJ1-5; TRBD1 might be the D (6 bases). Germline CDR1 reads SGHTA; CDR2 reads FQGNSA. This CDR3 has 14 residues. Trimming shortened V by 6 bases and J by 4 bases, and 13 bases separated the two germline ends. This CDR3 is CASRPTGPNQPQHF. The DNA of the CDR3 is TGTGCCAGCAGGCCTACAGGGCCAAATCAGCCCCAGCATTTT.

This clonotype was seen a handful of times. The J gene is TRBJ2-7, the V gene TRBV6-1; D unresolved. Trimming took off 1 base at V and 7 bases at J, with 17 bases between the two ends. This CDR3 comprises 15 residues. Germline assignment: CDR1 MNHNS and CDR2 SASEGT. The CDR3 loop is CASSEGFPRTEEQYF. The DNA of the CDR3 is TGTGCCAGCAGTGAAGGATTTCCCCGGACGGAGGAGCAGTACTTC.

The V and J genes are TRBV7-8 and TRBJ1-2, with D uncertain. Germline V lookup: CDR1 SGHVS, CDR2 FQNEAQ. The V gene lost 3 bases and the J gene lost 0 bases, with 8 bases spanning the gap. This CDR3 contains 14 residues. Written as DNA, the CDR3 is TGTGCCAGCAGCTTCAACAGAGCTAACTATGGCTACACCTTC. It specifies CASSFNRANYGYTF. The full variable domain, rest sourced from reference TRBV7-8 and TRBJ1-2, is GAGVSQSPRYKVAKRGQDVALRCDPISGHVSLFWYQQALGQGPEFLTYFQNEAQLDKSGLPSDRFFAERPEGSVSTLKIQRTQQEDSAVYLCASSFNRANYGYTFGSGTRLTVV.

The V call is TRBV7-3, the J call TRBJ2-1, with 11 bases that match TRBD2. CDR1 is SGHTA and CDR2 is FQGTGA in the germline V gene. The junction had 7 bases not matched to a gene; V was cut back by 5 bases and J by 7 bases. This CDR3 comprises 15 residues. CDR3 sequence: CASSPTSGSWNEQFF. The CDR3 DNA sequence: TGTGCCAGCAGCCCCACTAGCGGGAGTTGGAATGAGCAGTTCTTC.

This clonotype has a single count. The gene calls are TRBV7-6 and TRBJ2-7; D could derive from TRBD1 or TRBD2 (5 bases each). The CDR3 is 13 amino acids. Germline V gene sequence: CDR1 SGHVS, CDR2 FNYEAQ. V shed 5 bases and J shed 4 bases, with 12 bases lying between them. The CDR3 bases are TGTGCCAGCAGCCGGGACGGAGGTTACGAGCAGTACTTC. This translates into CASSRDGGYEQYF.

This clonotype was found a few times. The rearrangement joins TRBV7-2 to TRBJ2-7; D not resolved. V lost 4 bases to trimming and J lost 3 bases, with 13 bases between them. Per germline, CDR1 SGHTA and CDR2 FQGNSA. The CDR3 consists of 14 residues. The CDR3 nucleotides read TGTGCCAGCAGCTCATTTGACACCCACTACGAGCAGTACTTC. It encodes CASSSFDTHYEQYF.

The chain couples TRBV20-1 to TRBJ1-1; D gene unclear. Germline V gene data show CDR1 as DFQATT and CDR2 as SNEGSKA (reference sequence). This CDR3 is 13 amino acids long. Trimming removed 2 bases from V and 2 bases from J, with 9 bases in between. This CDR3 reads CSARRIANTEAFF. The CDR3 DNA follows: TGCAGTGCTAGACGGATAGCTAACACTGAAGCTTTCTTT.

The V call is TRBV7-8, the J call TRBJ1-5, with D tentatively TRBD1 (6 bases). Trimming left V 3 bases short and J 1 base short, with 10 bases between. This CDR3 spans 15 amino acids. Germline V gene data show CDR1 as SGHVS and CDR2 as FQNEAQ. As DNA, the CDR3 is TGTGCCAGCAGCTTGATCGACAGGAGCAATCAGCCCCAGCATTTT. Translation gives CASSLIDRSNQPQHF.

This clonotype has ten or more counts. The gene calls are TRBV27 and TRBJ2-7, with D perhaps assigned TRBD1 or TRBD2 (5 bases each). The CDR3 is 13 amino acids. Germline CDR1 reads MNHEY; CDR2 reads SMNVEV (reference sequence). V lost 4 bases to trimming and J lost 6 bases, with 13 bases between them. The CDR3 is CASSSSGRVEQYF. CDR3 sequence (DNA): TGTGCCAGCAGTTCCTCGGGGCGGGTCGAGCAGTACTTC.

This clonotype was observed a handful of times. This chain joins TRBV7-6 and TRBJ1-1; D gene ambiguous. The CDR3 is made up of 12 amino acids. Germline-derived CDR1 and CDR2 are SGHVS and FNYEAQ. Trimming stripped 5 bases from V and 4 bases from J, with 8 bases between. The CDR3 DNA follows: TGTGCCAGCAGCAACATAGGCACTGAAGCTTTCTTT. It codes for CASSNIGTEAFF. Variable domain in full (rest from reference TRBV7-6 and TRBJ1-1): GAGVSQSPRYKVTKRGQDVALRCDPISGHVSLYWYRQALGQGPEFLTYFNYEAQQDKSGLPNDRFSAERPEGSISTLTIQRTEQRDSAMYRCASSNIGTEAFFGQGTRLTVV.

The genes are TRBV19 and TRBJ2-1; TRBD2 aligns across 9 bases. This CDR3 is 15 amino acids long. With 8 bases clipped from V and 7 bases from J, the junction kept 12 bases outside the gene matches. CDR1 is LNHDA, CDR2 SQIVND, per germline (reference sequence). CDR3 nucleotide sequence: TGTGCCAGTTCGGTCGGCGGGGGGGCGAAGAATGAGCAGTTCTTC. This sequence encodes CASSVGGGAKNEQFF.

The rearrangement uses TRBV6-2 or TRBV6-3 and TRBJ1-1; no clear D. Trimming took 0 bases from V and 0 from J, leaving 5 bases between them. Looked up from germline, CDR1 is MNHEY and CDR2 is SVGEGT. The CDR3 has 14 amino acids. Written as DNA, the CDR3 is TGTGCCAGCAGTTACTCGAGTATGAACACTGAAGCTTTCTTT. Its protein is CASSYSSMNTEAFF.

This clonotype was picked up many times. The rearrangement joins TRBV6-6 to TRBJ2-3; D is undetermined. Germline values: CDR1 MNHNY, CDR2 SVGAGI (reference sequence). V was trimmed by 5 bases and J by 5 bases, leaving 8 bases between them. CDR3 size: 12 residues. In DNA, the CDR3 is TGTGCCAGCAGTCCAGCCGGAGATACGCAGTATTTT. Translation gives CASSPAGDTQYF.

This clonotype was picked up a small number of times. The chain joins TRBV7-3 to TRBJ2-1; 11 bases match TRBD2. With V trimmed by 5 bases and J by 6 bases, 6 bases remained unmatched. The CDR3 is 15 amino acids. CDR1 SGHTA and CDR2 FQGTGA come from the germline V gene. The CDR3 sequence is CASSPLAGGSNEQFF. CDR3 in DNA: TGTGCCAGCAGCCCTCTAGCGGGAGGCTCCAATGAGCAGTTCTTC.